This T cell receptor beta chain comes out of a study of PD-1 blockade in classical Hodgkin lymphoma. Study context: Every 2 weeks, patients had 3 mg/kg nivolumab intravenously. General study points: With CD4+ cells, TCR diversity rose significantly by C4D1, but not with CD8+ cells.

All the patients suffered relapse after autologous stem cell transplantation, and brentuximab vedotin exposure differed. V lost 8 bases, J lost 1 base, and 21 bases lay in between. The germline CDR1 and CDR2 sequences are LNHDA and SQIVND (reference sequence). The CDR3 has 17 amino acids. Note on this clone: What it recognizes is unknown.

Sequencing was performed with immunoSEQ multiplex PCR; in TCRdb, only in-frame clones are kept and a portion is missing. Found here are 66,000 or so clones, 70% to 80% of them singletons; the top ten hold roughly 9%. This rearrangement joins TRBV19 to TRBJ2-1, with D unclear. The receptor was derived from a human donor with classical Hodgkin lymphoma. Sequences were derived from peripheral blood mononuclear cells (PBMCs), sampled before the second cycle of nivolumab. CDR3 in DNA: TGTGCCAGTTCTCCCTGGGCGGCAGGAGCGTCCTACAATGAGCAGTTCTTC. It translates to CASSPWAAGASYNEQFF.